The entry below describes one TCR beta chain. Per the original methods: Amplification from reference gene primers served as the basis for estimated nucleated cell counts. Profiling relied on immunoSEQ multiplex PCR, and the TCRdb table lists in-frame clones only, not all of them. V and J calls and clone size are as listed in that table; D and trimming were resolved from the DNA. The sample has roughly 55,000 clones; 87% are singletons. These data originate in a study of blood T cell repertoires in COVID-19. The wider study: Sources were T cells, B-cell-depleted T cells, or PBMCs; the material itself was cDNA or gDNA.

The CDR3 has 11 residues. J lost 6 bases, V lost 7 bases, and 1 base had no gene match. Germline CDR1 LNHNV, CDR2 YYDKDF (reference sequence). The clonotype originates from a man aged 50-59 years with active COVID-19. The sequencing sample was made of peripheral blood. The chain is built from TRBV15 and TRBJ2-3; 7 bases align to TRBD1. This CDR3 is CATKQGDTQYF. The CDR3 DNA reads TGTGCCACCAAACAGGGGGATACGCAGTATTTT.